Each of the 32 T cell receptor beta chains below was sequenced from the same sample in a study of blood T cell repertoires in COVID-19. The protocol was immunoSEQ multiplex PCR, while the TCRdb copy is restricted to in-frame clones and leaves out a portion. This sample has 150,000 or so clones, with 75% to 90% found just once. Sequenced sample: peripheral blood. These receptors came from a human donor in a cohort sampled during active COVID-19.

CDR3 protein: CASDGFVGTGSYEQYF. The CDR3 region has the DNA TGTGCCAGCGATGGTTTCGTCGGGACAGGCTCCTACGAGCAGTACTTC. The chain couples TRBV28 to TRBJ2-7; TRBD1 agrees at 8 bases. The germline gives CDR1 MDHEN, CDR2 SYDVKM. The CDR3 loop spans 16 amino acids. V trimming: 8 bases; J trimming: 0 bases; junction bases outside the gene matches: 12.

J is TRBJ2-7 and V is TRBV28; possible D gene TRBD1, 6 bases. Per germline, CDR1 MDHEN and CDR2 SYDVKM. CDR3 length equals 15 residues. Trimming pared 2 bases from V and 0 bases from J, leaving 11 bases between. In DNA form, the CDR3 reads TGTGCCAGCAGTTTACTTGGGGGCCTCTCCTACGAGCAGTACTTC. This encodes CASSLLGGLSYEQYF. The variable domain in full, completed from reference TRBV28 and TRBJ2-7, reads DVKVTQSSRYLVKRTGEKVFLECVQDMDHENMFWYRQDPGLGLRLIYFSYDVKMKEKGDIPEGYSVSREKKERFSLILESASTNQTSMYLCASSLLGGLSYEQYFGPGTRLTVT.

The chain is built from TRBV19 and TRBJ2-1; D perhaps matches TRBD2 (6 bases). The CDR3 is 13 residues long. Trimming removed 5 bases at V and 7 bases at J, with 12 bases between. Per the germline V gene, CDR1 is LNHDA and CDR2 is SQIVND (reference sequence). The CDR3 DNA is TGTGCCAGTAGTTATCGGGGGAGTAATGAGCAGTTCTTC. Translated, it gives CASSYRGSNEQFF.

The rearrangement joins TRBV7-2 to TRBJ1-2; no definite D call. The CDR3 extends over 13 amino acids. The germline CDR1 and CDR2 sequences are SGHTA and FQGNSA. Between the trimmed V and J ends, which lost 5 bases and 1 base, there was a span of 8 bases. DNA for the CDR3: TGTGCCAGCAGCCCCCGCAGTAACTATGGCTACACCTTC. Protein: CASSPRSNYGYTF.

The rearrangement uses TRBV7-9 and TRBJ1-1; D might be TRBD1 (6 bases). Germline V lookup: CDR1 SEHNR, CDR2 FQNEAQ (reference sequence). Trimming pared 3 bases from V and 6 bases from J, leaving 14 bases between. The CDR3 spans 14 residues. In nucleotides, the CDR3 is TGTGCCAGCAGCTTCGCGGGGGCCAACCCTGAAGCTTTCTTT. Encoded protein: CASSFAGANPEAFF.

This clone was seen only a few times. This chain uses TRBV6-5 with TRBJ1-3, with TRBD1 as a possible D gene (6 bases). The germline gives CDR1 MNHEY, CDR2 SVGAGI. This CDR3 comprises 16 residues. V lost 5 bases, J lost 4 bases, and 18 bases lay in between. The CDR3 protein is CASSNYRDLSGNTIYF. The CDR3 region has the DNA TGTGCCAGCAGTAACTACAGGGATTTATCGGGAAACACCATATATTTT.

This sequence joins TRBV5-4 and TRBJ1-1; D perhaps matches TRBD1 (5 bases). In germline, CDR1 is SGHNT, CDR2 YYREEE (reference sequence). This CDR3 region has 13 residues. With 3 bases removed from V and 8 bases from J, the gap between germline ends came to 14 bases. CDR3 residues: CASSSRDSAEAFF. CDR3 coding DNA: TGTGCCAGCAGCTCCCGGGACTCGGCAGAAGCTTTCTTT.

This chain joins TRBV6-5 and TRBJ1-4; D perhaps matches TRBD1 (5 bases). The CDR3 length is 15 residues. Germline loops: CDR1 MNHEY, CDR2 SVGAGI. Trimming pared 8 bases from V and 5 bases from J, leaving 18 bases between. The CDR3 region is CASSPRGGANEKLFF. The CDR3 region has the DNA TGTGCCAGCTCTCCCCGGGGAGGGGCCAATGAAAAACTGTTTTTT.

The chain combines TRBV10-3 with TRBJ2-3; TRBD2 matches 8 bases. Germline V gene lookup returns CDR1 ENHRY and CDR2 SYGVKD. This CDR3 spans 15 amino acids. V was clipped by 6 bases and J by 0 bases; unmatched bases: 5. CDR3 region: CAIRGSGDSTDTQYF. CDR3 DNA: TGTGCCATCAGGGGTAGCGGGGATAGCACAGATACGCAGTATTTT.

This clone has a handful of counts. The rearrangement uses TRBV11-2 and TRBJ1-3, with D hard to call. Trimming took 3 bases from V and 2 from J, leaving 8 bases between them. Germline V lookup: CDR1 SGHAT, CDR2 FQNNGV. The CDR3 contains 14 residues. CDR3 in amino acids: CASSFGEAGNTIYF. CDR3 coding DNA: TGTGCCAGCAGCTTCGGGGAAGCTGGAAACACCATATATTTT.

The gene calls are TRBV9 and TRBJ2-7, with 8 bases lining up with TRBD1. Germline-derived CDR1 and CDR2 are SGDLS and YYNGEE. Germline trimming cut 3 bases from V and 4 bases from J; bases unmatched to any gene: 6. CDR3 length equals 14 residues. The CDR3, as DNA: TGTGCCAGCAGCGCGCAGGGGGCGAATTACGAGCAGTACTTC. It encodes CASSAQGANYEQYF.

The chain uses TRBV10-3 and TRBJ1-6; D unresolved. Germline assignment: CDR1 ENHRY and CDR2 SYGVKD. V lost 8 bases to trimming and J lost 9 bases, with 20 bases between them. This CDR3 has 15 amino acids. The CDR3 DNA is TGTGCCATCCAAGGGAGGGCCGCGTCCGGTTCACCCCTCCACTTT. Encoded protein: CAIQGRAASGSPLHF.

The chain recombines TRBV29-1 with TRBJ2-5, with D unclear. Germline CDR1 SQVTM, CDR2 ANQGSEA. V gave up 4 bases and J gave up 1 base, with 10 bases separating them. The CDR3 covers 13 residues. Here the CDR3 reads CSVGPSGQETQYF. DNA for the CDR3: TGCAGCGTTGGCCCATCGGGCCAAGAGACCCAGTACTTC.

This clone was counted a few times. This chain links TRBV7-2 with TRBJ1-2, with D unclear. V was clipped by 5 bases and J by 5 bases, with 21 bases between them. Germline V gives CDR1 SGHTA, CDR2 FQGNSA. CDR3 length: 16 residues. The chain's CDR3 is CASSESRSQRGYGYTF. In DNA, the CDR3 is TGTGCCAGCAGCGAAAGTCGAAGCCAGAGAGGGTATGGCTACACCTTC.

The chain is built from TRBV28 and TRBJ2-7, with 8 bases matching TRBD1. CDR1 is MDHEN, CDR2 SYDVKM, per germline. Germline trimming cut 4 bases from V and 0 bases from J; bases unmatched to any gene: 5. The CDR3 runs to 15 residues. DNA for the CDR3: TGTGCCAGCAGTTCAGGGACAGGATACTCCTACGAGCAGTACTTC. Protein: CASSSGTGYSYEQYF.

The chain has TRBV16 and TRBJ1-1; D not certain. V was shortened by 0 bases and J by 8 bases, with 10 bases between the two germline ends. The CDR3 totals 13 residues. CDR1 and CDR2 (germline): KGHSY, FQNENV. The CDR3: CASSQSGGPEAFF. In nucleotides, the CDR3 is TGTGCCAGCAGCCAATCCGGCGGCCCAGAAGCTTTCTTT.

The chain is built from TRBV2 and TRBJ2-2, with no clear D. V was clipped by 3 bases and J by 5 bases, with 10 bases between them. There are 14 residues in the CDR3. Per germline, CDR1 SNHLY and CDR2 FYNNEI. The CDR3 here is CASSDGQTTGELFF. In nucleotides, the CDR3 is TGTGCCAGCAGTGATGGGCAAACAACCGGGGAGCTGTTTTTT.

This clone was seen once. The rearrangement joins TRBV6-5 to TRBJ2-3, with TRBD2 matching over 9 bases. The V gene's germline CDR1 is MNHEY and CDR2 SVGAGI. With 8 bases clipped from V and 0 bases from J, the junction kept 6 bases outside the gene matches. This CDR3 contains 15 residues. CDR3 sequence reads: CASSASGTSTDTQYF. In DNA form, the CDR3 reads TGTGCCAGCTCGGCTAGCGGGACTAGCACAGATACGCAGTATTTT.

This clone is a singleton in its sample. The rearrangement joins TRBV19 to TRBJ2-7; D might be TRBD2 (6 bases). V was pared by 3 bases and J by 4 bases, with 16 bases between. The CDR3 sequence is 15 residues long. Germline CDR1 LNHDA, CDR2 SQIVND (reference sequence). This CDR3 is CASSMPWRAHYEQYF. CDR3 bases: TGTGCCAGTAGTATGCCATGGAGGGCCCATTACGAGCAGTACTTC.

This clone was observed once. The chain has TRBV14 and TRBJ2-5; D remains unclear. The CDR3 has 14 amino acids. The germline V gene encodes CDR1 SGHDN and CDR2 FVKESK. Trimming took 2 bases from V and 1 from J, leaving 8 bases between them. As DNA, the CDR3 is TGTGCCAGCAGCCAACAACAGTTCCAAGAGACCCAGTACTTC. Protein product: CASSQQQFQETQYF.

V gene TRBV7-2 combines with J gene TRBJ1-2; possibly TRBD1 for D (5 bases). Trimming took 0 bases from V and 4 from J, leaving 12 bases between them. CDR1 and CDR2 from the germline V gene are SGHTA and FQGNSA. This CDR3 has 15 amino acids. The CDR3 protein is CASSLALQVRYGYTF. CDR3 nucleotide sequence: TGTGCCAGCAGCTTAGCACTACAGGTCCGCTATGGCTACACCTTC.

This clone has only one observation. CDR3: CASSPVRILENQPQHF. DNA for the CDR3: TGTGCCAGTAGTCCAGTTCGGATTTTGGAGAATCAGCCCCAGCATTTT. J is TRBJ1-5 and V is TRBV19; D remains unclear. Trimming stripped 5 bases from V and 4 bases from J, with 18 bases between. This CDR3 contains 16 residues. CDR1 is LNHDA and CDR2 is SQIVND in the germline V gene (reference sequence).

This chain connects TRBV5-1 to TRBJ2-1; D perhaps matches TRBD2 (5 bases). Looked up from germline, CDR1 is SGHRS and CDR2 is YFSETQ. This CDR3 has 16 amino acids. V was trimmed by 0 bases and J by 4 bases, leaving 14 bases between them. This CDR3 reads CASSLEVGEPYNEQFF. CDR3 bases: TGCGCCAGCAGCTTGGAGGTCGGGGAACCTTACAATGAGCAGTTCTTC.

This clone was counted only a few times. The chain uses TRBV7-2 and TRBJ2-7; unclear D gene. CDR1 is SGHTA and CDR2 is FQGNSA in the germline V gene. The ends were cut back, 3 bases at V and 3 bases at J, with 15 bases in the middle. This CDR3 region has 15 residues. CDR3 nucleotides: TGTGCCAGCAGCTTTGACTCGACTGCCGACTACGAGCAGTACTTC. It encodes CASSFDSTADYEQYF.

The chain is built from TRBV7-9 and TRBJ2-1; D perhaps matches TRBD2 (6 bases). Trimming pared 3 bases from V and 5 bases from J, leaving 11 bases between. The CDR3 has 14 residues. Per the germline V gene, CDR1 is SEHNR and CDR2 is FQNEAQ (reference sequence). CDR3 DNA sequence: TGTGCCAGCAGCTTTCGAGGAGGGAACAATGAGCAGTTCTTC. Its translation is CASSFRGGNNEQFF.

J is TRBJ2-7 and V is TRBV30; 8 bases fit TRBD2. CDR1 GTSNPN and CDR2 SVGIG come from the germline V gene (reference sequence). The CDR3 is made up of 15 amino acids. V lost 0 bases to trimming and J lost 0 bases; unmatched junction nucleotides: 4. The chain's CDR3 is CAWSVLAASSYEQYF. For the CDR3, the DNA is TGTGCCTGGAGTGTACTAGCGGCCAGCTCCTACGAGCAGTACTTC.

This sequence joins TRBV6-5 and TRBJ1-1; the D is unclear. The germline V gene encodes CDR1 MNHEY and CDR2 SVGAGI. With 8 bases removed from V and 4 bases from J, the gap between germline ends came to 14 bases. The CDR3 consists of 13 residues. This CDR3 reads CASQSIEGTEAFF. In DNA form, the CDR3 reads TGTGCCAGCCAGTCCATTGAGGGCACTGAAGCTTTCTTT.

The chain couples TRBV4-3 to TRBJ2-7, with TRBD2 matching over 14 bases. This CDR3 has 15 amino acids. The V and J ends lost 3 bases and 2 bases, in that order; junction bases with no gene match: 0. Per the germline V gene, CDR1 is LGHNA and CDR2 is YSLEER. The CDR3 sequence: CASSQTSGGAYEQYF. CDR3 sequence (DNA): TGCGCCAGCAGCCAGACTAGCGGGGGGGCCTACGAGCAGTACTTC.

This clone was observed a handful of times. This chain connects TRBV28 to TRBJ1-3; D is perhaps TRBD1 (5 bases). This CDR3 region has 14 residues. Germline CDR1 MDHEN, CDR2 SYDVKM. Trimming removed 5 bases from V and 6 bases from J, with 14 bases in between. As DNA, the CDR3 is TGTGCCAGCAGTGAGGGAGGCAGGGAAAACACCATATATTTT. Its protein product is CASSEGGRENTIYF.

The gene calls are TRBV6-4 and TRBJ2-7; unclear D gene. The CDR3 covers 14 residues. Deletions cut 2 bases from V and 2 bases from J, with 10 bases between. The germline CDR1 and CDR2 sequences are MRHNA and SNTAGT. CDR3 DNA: TGTGCCAGCAGTGACATGAACAGAACCTACGAGCAGTACTTC. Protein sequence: CASSDMNRTYEQYF.

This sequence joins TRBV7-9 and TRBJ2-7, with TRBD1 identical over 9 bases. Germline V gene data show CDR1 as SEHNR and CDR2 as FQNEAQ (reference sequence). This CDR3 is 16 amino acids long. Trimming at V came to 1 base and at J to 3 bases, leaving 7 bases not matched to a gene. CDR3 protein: CASSLGGTGMIYEQYF. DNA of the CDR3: TGTGCCAGCAGCTTAGGGGGGACAGGGATGATCTACGAGCAGTACTTC.

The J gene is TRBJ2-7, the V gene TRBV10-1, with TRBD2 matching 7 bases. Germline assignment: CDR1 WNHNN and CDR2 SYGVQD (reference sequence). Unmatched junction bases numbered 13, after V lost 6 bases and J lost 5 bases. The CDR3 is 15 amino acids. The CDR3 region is CASSPGTNEWDEQYF. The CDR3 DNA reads TGCGCCAGCAGCCCCGGGACTAATGAATGGGACGAGCAGTACTTC.